This TCR beta chain is drawn from a study of blood T cells in healthy people across ages (dated by TCRdb to the mid-2010s). Study-level background: In model experiments, roughly one uniquely barcoded TCR beta cDNA molecule per two T cells was captured by template switching. The study measured age-related changes in TCR beta repertoire diversity using deep sequencing normalized with unique cDNA molecular identifiers. To avoid experimental bias, donors of different ages were randomly spread across the sequencing lanes. Using the same blood draw, the study looked at two additional independent replicas of 1 million unique cDNA reads for two donors, one aged 18 to 30 and the other aged 80 or older. The donors were split into four age groups: young (average 16 years), middle-aged (39), aged (62) and long-lived (under 85).

Donors were a few dozen systemically healthy Caucasian individuals from Russia aged roughly 6 to 95 years. Each donor gave approximately 9.4 milliliters of peripheral blood, drawn into EDTA-treated Vacutainer tubes. Ficoll-Paque density-gradient centrifugation was used to isolate PBMCs, with at least 6.5 million per sample. Total RNA was extracted from PBMCs with Trizol reagent, with at least 6 micrograms obtained per sample. For every donor, an aliquot of PBMCs went through flow cytometry to measure the percentages of naive CD45RAhigh/CD27high T cells. CDR3 length: 13 amino acids, cysteine to phenylalanine. Only the CDR3 DNA is retained, 39 bases long and in frame from the first base. CDR1 DFQATT and CDR2 SNEGSKA are derived from the germline V gene (reference sequence). V is clipped by 1 base and J by 4 bases, and the sequence between their germline boundaries is 8 bases long. Library creation used 5' RACE. The second PCR ran for about 7 to 11 cycles and used a J-beta primer mix along with a sample-barcoded 5' primer. Each TCR beta cDNA molecule received a unique molecular identifier from a template-switch 5' adaptor carrying 12 random nucleotides. Each sample yielded at least 3 million CDR3-containing paired-end reads. The Mint cDNA synthesis kit, primed by a TRBC-specific oligonucleotide, was used to synthesize first-strand cDNA from all RNA. After uracil-DNA glycosylase treatment, a first 18-cycle PCR used universal primers M1SS and BC2_uni_R on all cDNA. The authors' pipeline ran thus. Each sample was normalized by randomly selecting 1 million high-quality reads, each carrying a distinct molecular identifier. Instead of being binned into consensus sequences, reads with shared molecular identifiers were discarded. MiTCR, with a Q25 quality threshold and the strictest error-elimination algorithm, was used for CDR3 identification, clonotype clustering and error correction. A nonparametric unseen species model using Euler transformation provided a lower-bound estimate of total TCR beta diversity. TCRdb trimmed the raw reads at Q25, called clones with MiXCR and kept productive beta chains. Each entry is one CDR3 protein sequence, shown with its most common DNA and genes. Clone size and V and J calls follow TCRdb, not the original study. Present in this sample are roughly 1.9 million distinct CDR3 sequences, about two fifths of which were seen just once. Clones ranked in the top ten supply around 23% of the sample.

The paper's findings and limits, for the study overall: Observed TCR beta diversity per million T cells fell roughly linearly with age, and a significant reduction was already apparent by age around 40. Bulk unsorted PBMC profiling prevented conclusive comparison of naive and antigen-experienced compartments. Because donor CMV infection status was unknown, age-related changes in expanded clonotypes were potentially confounded. The long-lived group showed more naive CD4+ T cells, fewer expanded clones and increased TCR diversity than the aged group, suggesting age selection. The percentage of naive T cells measured by flow cytometry correlated strongly with observed TCR beta diversity. Estimates of total diversity from one million sequenced T cells were regarded as lower bounds and underestimates.

Comment on this clonotype: No cognate antigen has been identified for it. No base quality values were provided; no much bigger clone lies one nucleotide off.

The receptor comes from a human donor in good health. The rearranged segments are TRBV20-1 and TRBJ2-1; there is no confident call for the D gene. The sequencing sample was made of blood. Read as DNA, the sequence is TGCAGTGCTAGAGTAGCAGATTACAATGAGCAGTTCTTC. Translation gives CSARVADYNEQFF.